The sequence of this TCR beta chain was determined in a study of blood T cells in healthy people across ages. Study overall: With template switching, about one barcoded beta molecule was captured per two T cells.

V was clipped by 0 bases and J by 5 bases, with 11 bases between them. Germline V gene data show CDR1 as SGHRS and CDR2 as YFSETQ. CDR3 length: 15 amino acids. For the second PCR, which ran for about 7 to 11 cycles, a sample-barcoded 5' primer and a J-beta primer mix were used. TCRdb redid the calling of the 5' RACE reads with MiXCR, one entry per CDR3 protein. The profile covers about 800,000 distinct CDR3 sequences, with 20% to 25% appearing a single time and approximately 3.7% taken by the ten largest. This sample was shared with a second study, whose subject was T cells of mothers and their children. That paper adds: T cell clones that were persistent and microchimeric went undetected.

This clonotype was sampled from a boy aged 10-17 years in good health. This chain links TRBV5-1 with TRBJ1-4, with a weak D call TRBD1 (6 bases). The sequencing sample was made of blood. The CDR3: CASSLEQGENEKLFF. The DNA for the CDR3 is TGCGCCAGCAGCTTGGAACAGGGAGAAAATGAAAAACTGTTTTTT.